Listed below are T cell receptor beta chains from one sample, sequenced in a study of cytomegalovirus exposure and HLA in healthy donors. Using immunoSEQ multiplex PCR, the repertoire was profiled, and TCRdb retains in-frame clones only, with some absent. Seen here are 110,000 to 150,000 clones, about three quarters observed once, and the top ten hold over 1%. The sequencing input was PBMCs. Receptors were obtained from a woman aged 40 to 55 in good health and CMV-seronegative. Both conserved end residues are part of each CDR3. A D gene is named only where the DNA matches it firmly. The size of a clone is reported for some rows only, either as once, few or many, or as a class for expanded clones.

J,V,D,size,DNA,CDR3
TRBJ2-5,TRBV18,.,.,TGTGCCAGCTCACCACCGGGCCCAATTTTAGCCCAGTACTTC,CASSPPGPILAQYF
TRBJ2-7,TRBV15,TRBD1,.,TGTGCCACCAGCAGAGACGGACCTGGTCAGGGGGCGCACTACGAGCAGTACTTC,CATSRDGPGQGAHYEQYF
TRBJ1-2,TRBV5-1,.,.,TGCGCCAGCAGCTTGGTAGATGACAGGAACTATGGCTACACCTTC,CASSLVDDRNYGYTF
TRBJ1-1,TRBV6-5,.,once,TGTGCCAGCAGTTACAACAGGGAAGGGGGCACTGAAGCTTTCTTT,CASSYNREGGTEAFF
TRBJ2-6,TRBV7-9,.,.,TGTTCCAGCAGCCCCCGTGGCCATTCTGGGGCCAACGTCCTGACTTTC,CSSSPRGHSGANVLTF
TRBJ1-1,TRBV5-4,.,.,TGTGCCAGCAGCTTGGAGGAGCCGAACACTGAAGCTTTCTTT,CASSLEEPNTEAFF
TRBJ2-7,TRBV19,.,.,TGTGCCAGTAGTACCCACAGGGACTCCTACGAGCAGTACTTC,CASSTHRDSYEQYF
TRBJ1-5,TRBV28,.,few,TGTGCCAGCACCACCCACAATAGCAATCAGCCCCAGCATTTT,CASTTHNSNQPQHF
TRBJ2-6,TRBV4-1,.,.,TGCGCCAGCAGCCAAGATAGTTCAGGGGCCGGGGCCAACGTCCTGACTTTC,CASSQDSSGAGANVLTF
TRBJ1-5,TRBV6-1,.,.,TGTGCCAGCAGTGAGGTTACAGTGGATCAGCCCCAGCATTTT,CASSEVTVDQPQHF
TRBJ2-1,TRBV4-1,TRBD2,.,TGCGCCAGCAGCCAAGTAGCGGGGGATGAGCAGTTCTTC,CASSQVAGDEQFF
TRBJ2-1,TRBV7-6,.,.,TGTGCCAGCAGCCCCCCGGTCTCCTACAATGAGCAGTTCTTC,CASSPPVSYNEQFF
TRBJ1-1,TRBV25-1,.,.,TGTGCCAGCAGTGAATATTTTACATCGGAGGACACTGAAGCTTTCTTT,CASSEYFTSEDTEAFF
TRBJ1-6,TRBV4-1,.,.,TGCGCCAGCAGCCAAGATCAGGCAGCCAATTCACCCCTCCACTTT,CASSQDQAANSPLHF
TRBJ1-6,TRBV28,TRBD1,once,TGTGCCAGCAGTTCCAACGGACAGGGGCAGACTAATTCACCCCTCCACTTT,CASSSNGQGQTNSPLHF
TRBJ1-2,TRBV2,.,.,TGTGCCAGCAGTGTTACAGGGAACTCTGGCTACACCTTC,CASSVTGNSGYTF
TRBJ1-6,TRBV4-1,.,few,TGCGCCAGCAGCCCCTTTGAGGATTCACCCCTCCACTTT,CASSPFEDSPLHF
TRBJ1-1,TRBV20-1,.,once,TGCAGTTCCCGCCGGACAGCGGAAGCTTTCTTT,CSSRRTAEAFF
TRBJ1-1,TRBV6-1,.,few,TGTGCCAGCAGTGAATTCCACGAACGGGATGAAGCTTTCTTT,CASSEFHERDEAFF
TRBJ1-1,TRBV5-6,.,.,TGTGCCAGCAGCTTCGGGAACACTGAAGCTTTCTTT,CASSFGNTEAFF
TRBJ1-2,TRBV9,TRBD1,.,TGTGCCAGCAGCGCCCGACCCCGGGACAGGGGGAACTATGGCTACACCTTC,CASSARPRDRGNYGYTF
TRBJ2-3,TRBV5-1,TRBD2,.,TGCGCCAGCAGCAGAGGGACTAGCGGGAGCCAACAATACACAGATACGCAGTATTTT,CASSRGTSGSQQYTDTQYF
TRBJ2-5,TRBV11-2,.,.,TGTGCCAGCAGCTTGGCGGGTACCGCTGCTGAGACCCAGTACTTC,CASSLAGTAAETQYF
TRBJ2-5,TRBV7-6,.,.,TGTGCCAGCAGCTTAGGCTACGAGACCCAGTACTTC,CASSLGYETQYF
TRBJ1-5,TRBV4-2,.,.,TGTGCCAGCAGCCAAGCCGCGGAGAGCAATCAGCCCCAGCATTTT,CASSQAAESNQPQHF
TRBJ2-3,TRBV6-5,TRBD2,.,TGTGCCAGCAGAGCGGGGGGCGGGGATACGCAGTATTTT,CASRAGGGDTQYF
TRBJ1-2,TRBV6-1,.,once,TGTGCCAGCACCCGAACCGACAGTCGGCTTGGCTACACCTTC,CASTRTDSRLGYTF
TRBJ1-1,TRBV29-1,.,.,TGCAGCGTACAGGGCTTGAGGGACACTGAAGCTTTCTTT,CSVQGLRDTEAFF
TRBJ2-1,TRBV19,TRBD2,.,TGTGCCAGTAGTAAAGCGGGGGCCGTTGATGAGCAGTTCTTC,CASSKAGAVDEQFF
TRBJ2-7,TRBV6-5,.,.,TGTGCCAGCAGTTACTCCAGGGATTCCTACGAGCAGTACTTC,CASSYSRDSYEQYF
TRBJ1-1,TRBV19,.,.,TGTGCCAGTAAAAAGACAGTTAATACTGAAGCTTTCTTT,CASKKTVNTEAFF
TRBJ2-3,TRBV27,.,.,TGTGCCAGCAGTTCAAACACAGATACGCAGTATTTT,CASSSNTDTQYF
TRBJ1-3,TRBV2,.,.,TGTGCCAGCAGCGGGGGGCAGCTTCACTCTGGAAACACCATATATTTT,CASSGGQLHSGNTIYF
TRBJ1-6,TRBV7-8,.,.,TGTGCCAGCAGCTTATCGGCGGGGGGGCATAGAAATTCACCCCTCCACTTT,CASSLSAGGHRNSPLHF
TRBJ1-4,TRBV13,TRBD1,few,TGTGCCAGCAGCTTAAGGGGGCCGGACGGAGAAAAACTGTTTTTT,CASSLRGPDGEKLFF
TRBJ1-4,TRBV27,.,.,TGTGCCAGCAGTCTGAGACCAGGGCATAATGAAAAACTGTTTTTT,CASSLRPGHNEKLFF
TRBJ2-1,TRBV7-9,.,.,TGTGCCAGCAGCTCTCCGGGTAGCTCCTACAATGAGCAGTTCTTC,CASSSPGSSYNEQFF
TRBJ1-4,TRBV7-9,.,once,TGTTCCAGCAGCTTAGTCGTCAGAACTAATGAAAAACTGTTTTTT,CSSSLVVRTNEKLFF
TRBJ1-2,TRBV5-1,TRBD1,.,TGCGCCAGCAGCTTGAGGGGACAGGGTTCTATCTATGGCTACACCTTC,CASSLRGQGSIYGYTF
TRBJ1-1,TRBV6-6,.,.,TGTGCCAGCAGTTACTCAATCCGGGGGGGAACTGAAGCTTTCTTT,CASSYSIRGGTEAFF
TRBJ2-1,TRBV7-9,.,.,TGTTCCAGCAGCTTAGGCGGCAGTAACAATGAGCAGTTCTTC,CSSSLGGSNNEQFF
TRBJ2-2,TRBV4-3,.,.,TGCGCCAGCAGCCAGTTTACAGCCGGGGAGCTGTTTTTT,CASSQFTAGELFF
TRBJ1-1,TRBV29-1,.,.,TGCAGCGTGACGGACAAAGGTGAAGCTTTCTTT,CSVTDKGEAFF
TRBJ2-3,TRBV6-5,TRBD2,.,TGTGCCAGCAGTTCCCCAGCGGGGGTCGGGTATTTT,CASSSPAGVGYF
TRBJ1-6,TRBV5-5,.,.,TGTGCCAGCAGCTTGGCCTTTAAAGGGGTTTCACCCCTCCACTTT,CASSLAFKGVSPLHF
TRBJ1-4,TRBV9,.,.,TGTGCCAGCAGCGTAGGGCCGAATAATGAAAAACTGTTTTTT,CASSVGPNNEKLFF
TRBJ1-6,TRBV27,.,.,TGTGCCAGCAGCCCCGCGGGGGCCGGCTCACCCCTCCACTTT,CASSPAGAGSPLHF
TRBJ1-2,TRBV5-1,.,few,TGCGCCAGCAGCTCGCTGTTGGGCCTTCCAATTAACTATGGCTACACCTTC,CASSSLLGLPINYGYTF
TRBJ1-1,TRBV27,.,.,TGTGCCAGCAGTTTAGGGTACAACAGGTTCACTGAAGCTTTCTTT,CASSLGYNRFTEAFF
TRBJ2-1,TRBV5-4,.,.,TGTGCCAGCAGCTTGGACAGGCCGGACAATGAGCAGTTCTTC,CASSLDRPDNEQFF
TRBJ2-1,TRBV4-2,.,.,TGTGCCAGCAGCCAAGGGACCACTAGCCCGGATAGACGCAATGAGCAGTTCTTC,CASSQGTTSPDRRNEQFF
TRBJ1-2,TRBV29-1,.,.,TGCAGCGAAGCAAGGGACTTACTAAACTATGGCTACACCTTC,CSEARDLLNYGYTF
TRBJ2-3,TRBV4-1,.,.,TGCGCCAGCAGCCAACTAGAGACTAGCACAGATACGCAGTATTTT,CASSQLETSTDTQYF
TRBJ2-1,TRBV5-1,.,.,TGCGCCAGCAGCCTGCGGAGGGGAGATGAGCAGTTCTTC,CASSLRRGDEQFF
TRBJ2-2,TRBV14,.,.,TGTGCCAGCAGCCAAGAATTGGTCGACAGCGCCGGGGAGCTGTTTTTT,CASSQELVDSAGELFF